This T cell receptor beta chain was captured by sequencing in a study of T cell repertoires in cytomegalovirus infection. Study details: TCR beta signatures that were public indicated CMV infection and matching HLA type.

This clonotype appeared many times. Its antigen remains unknown. TCRdb redid the calling of the reads with MiXCR, one entry per CDR3 protein. The sample lists 400,000 to 550,000 distinct CDR3 sequences; about 11% were seen once. Study-level points and caveats: Summed frequency of shared TCR beta families picked out CMV carriers who also had the relevant HLA. Clonotypes of TCR beta that were HLA-C-restricted and CMV-specific dominated the ex vivo response.

Trimming stripped 5 bases from V and 1 base from J, with 20 bases between. Per germline, CDR1 SGHTA and CDR2 FQGTGA. The CDR3 sequence is 17 residues long. Sequences were obtained from PBMCs. The receptor was derived from a human donor in good health (CMV status not recorded). Some clones in this sample may be carry-over from other donors' samples. The chain is built from TRBV7-3 and TRBJ1-1; D might be TRBD1 (6 bases). CDR3 sequence reads: CASSPYSRGYSNTEAFF. DNA of the CDR3: TGTGCCAGCAGCCCGTATAGCAGGGGATACTCGAACACTGAAGCTTTCTTT.